Following are 13 T cell receptor beta chains from one sample sequenced in a study of blood T cell repertoires in COVID-19. Clones were sequenced by immunoSEQ multiplex PCR, and TCRdb holds only the in-frame ones, with some missing. The sample holds about 150,000 clones, approximately 86% seen once. Input material: peripheral blood. These receptors all stem from a woman of 80 years or more with COVID-19, enrolled during active disease.

The chain combines TRBV7-9 with TRBJ1-1, with D unclear. The germline gives CDR1 SEHNR, CDR2 FQNEAQ (reference sequence). The CDR3 is 14 residues long. V lost 1 base and J 4 bases, leaving 10 bases between the germline ends. CDR3 region: CASSLGRGSTEAFF. CDR3 nucleotides: TGTGCCAGCAGCTTAGGTAGAGGGTCCACTGAAGCTTTCTTT.

The chain combines TRBV18 with TRBJ2-7; TRBD1 aligns across 8 bases. The trim removed 3 bases at V and 2 bases at J, leaving 3 bases unmatched. The CDR3 is 14 amino acids. Looked up from germline, CDR1 is KGHSH and CDR2 is LQKENI. This CDR3 is CASSPDRGTYEQYF. The CDR3 bases are TGTGCCAGCTCACCCGACAGGGGTACCTACGAGCAGTACTTC.

This clone was picked up one time. This chain links TRBV13 with TRBJ1-5, with D perhaps TRBD1 (5 bases). The CDR3 extends over 13 amino acids. Germline loops: CDR1 PRHDT, CDR2 FYEKMQ (reference sequence). Between the trimmed V and J ends, which lost 5 bases and 5 bases, there was a span of 10 bases. CDR3 nucleotides: TGTGCCAGCAGCCTCGGGACTGATCAGCCCCAGCATTTT. It translates to CASSLGTDQPQHF.

The chain joins TRBV7-9 to TRBJ2-2; 7 positions match TRBD2. CDR3 length: 15 residues. Germline loops: CDR1 SEHNR, CDR2 FQNEAQ (reference sequence). The junction had 9 bases not matched to a gene; V was cut back by 5 bases and J by 6 bases. In DNA form, the CDR3 reads TGTGCCAGCAGCAGACTAGCTAGCGGCGCCGGGGAGCTGTTTTTT. Its translation: CASSRLASGAGELFF.

The chain couples TRBV28 to TRBJ1-3; the D is unclear. V dropped 5 bases and J dropped 0 bases, with 5 bases sitting between them. Germline V gene sequence: CDR1 MDHEN, CDR2 SYDVKM. This CDR3 spans 13 amino acids. CDR3 region: CASSRLSGNTIYF. CDR3 DNA: TGTGCCAGCAGTCGACTCTCTGGAAACACCATATATTTT.

This clone has just a few counts. The genes are TRBV7-3 and TRBJ2-1, with 10 positions matching TRBD2. The germline V gene encodes CDR1 SGHTA and CDR2 FQGTGA. This CDR3 has 18 residues. Trimming cost V 1 base and J 8 bases; bases outside gene matches: 14. The CDR3 loop is CASSLRGPPSGSVDEQFF. CDR3 DNA sequence: TGTGCCAGCAGCTTAAGAGGGCCCCCTAGCGGGAGTGTCGATGAGCAGTTCTTC.

The V gene is TRBV3-1 (or the pseudogene TRBV3-2), the J gene TRBJ2-5, with a possible D match to TRBD2 (6 bases). The CDR3 runs 14 residues. Germline V gene sequence: CDR1 LGHDT, CDR2 YNNKEL (reference sequence). The germline V and J ends were trimmed by 2 bases and 4 bases, with 11 bases remaining between them. CDR3 nucleotides: TGTGCCAGCAGCCAACCCGCGGGACTAGAGACCCAGTACTTC. Its protein is CASSQPAGLETQYF.

This clone appeared a single time. The chain uses TRBV10-3 and TRBJ1-2; 8 nucleotides match TRBD1. CDR1 and CDR2 from the germline V gene are ENHRY and SYGVKD. This CDR3 has 16 residues. With 0 bases clipped from V and 4 bases from J, the junction kept 7 bases outside the gene matches. The CDR3 protein is CAISESGDRNPYGYTF. The CDR3 nucleotides are TGTGCCATCAGTGAGTCGGGGGACAGGAACCCCTATGGCTACACCTTC.

V and J are TRBV7-3 and TRBJ2-6, with D hard to call. The CDR3 extends over 14 amino acids. Trimming cost V 4 bases and J 1 base, with 5 bases left between them. The V gene's germline CDR1 is SGHTA and CDR2 FQGTGA. The CDR3 protein is CASSSRSGANVLTF. The CDR3 nucleotides read TGTGCCAGCAGCTCCAGATCTGGGGCCAACGTCCTGACTTTC. The full variable domain, with the rest looked up from reference TRBV7-3 and TRBJ2-6, is GAGVSQTPSNKVTEKGKYVELRCDPISGHTALYWYRQSLGQGPEFLIYFQGTGAADDSGLPNDRFFAVRPEGSVSTLKIQRTERGDSAVYLCASSSRSGANVLTFGAGSRLTVL.

This clone appeared a few times. The chain joins TRBV28 to TRBJ2-1; 7 bases align to TRBD2. Germline V gene sequence: CDR1 MDHEN, CDR2 SYDVKM. The CDR3 consists of 13 residues. Losses at the gene ends were 1 base for V and 9 bases for J; bases not matched to a gene: 3. CDR3: CASSLSAGVEQFF. CDR3 DNA sequence: TGTGCCAGCAGTTTATCGGCGGGAGTTGAGCAGTTCTTC.

The gene calls are TRBV7-9 and TRBJ2-1, with D possibly matching TRBD2 (5 bases). Trimming stripped 2 bases from V and 9 bases from J, with 14 bases between. The CDR3 runs 14 residues. Germline V gene sequence: CDR1 SEHNR, CDR2 FQNEAQ (reference sequence). The DNA for the CDR3 is TGTGCCAGCAGCTTACCCACTAGAGGTGGTGAGCAGTTCTTC. It encodes CASSLPTRGGEQFF.

The chain couples TRBV9 to TRBJ2-3; 9 bases map to TRBD2. J gave up 0 bases and V 3 bases, and 5 bases lay outside the gene matches. Per the germline V gene, CDR1 is SGDLS and CDR2 is YYNGEE. This CDR3 is 16 amino acids long. In DNA, the CDR3 is TGTGCCAGCAGCGCGAGACTAGCGGAAAGCACAGATACGCAGTATTTT. Encoded protein: CASSARLAESTDTQYF.

CDR3 DNA sequence: TGTGCCAGCAGCTTAGACAGGGGCGCCCAAGAGACCCAGTACTTC. It codes for CASSLDRGAQETQYF. The chain combines TRBV5-4 with TRBJ2-5, with 8 nucleotides matching TRBD1. CDR1 and CDR2 from the germline V gene are SGHNT and YYREEE (reference sequence). Trimming cost V 2 bases and J 1 base; bases outside gene matches: 4. The CDR3 totals 15 residues.